The 5 T cell receptor beta chains below come from one sample, sequenced in a study of T cells and Merkel cell carcinoma outcomes. Sequencing used immunoSEQ multiplex PCR; TCRdb keeps in-frame clones, though not all of them. The profile shows just over 15,000 clones, 75% to 90% of them singletons. The sequenced sample was tumor tissue from Merkel cell carcinoma. These receptors were collected from a human donor with Merkel cell carcinoma.

CDR3 sequence (DNA): TGTGCCAGCAGTTTAGTGGGGGAAGCTTTCTTT. Amino acid sequence: CASSLVGEAFF. The chain uses TRBV28 and TRBJ1-1; D is unclear. This CDR3 spans 11 amino acids. The V gene's germline CDR1 is MDHEN and CDR2 SYDVKM. V shed 2 bases and J shed 8 bases, with 6 bases lying between them.

The V gene is TRBV19, the J gene TRBJ2-5, with TRBD1 identical over 7 bases. Germline CDR1 LNHDA, CDR2 SQIVND (reference sequence). The ends lost 5 bases at V and 3 bases at J; junction bases unmatched: 12. This CDR3 comprises 16 residues. The CDR3 coding sequence is TGTGCCAGTAGTCATGGGCCCCACAGGGGAGAAGAGACCCAGTACTTC. Translation gives CASSHGPHRGEETQYF.

The chain couples TRBV7-9 to TRBJ2-3, with D hard to call. The CDR3 has 13 amino acids. The germline V gene encodes CDR1 SEHNR and CDR2 FQNEAQ (reference sequence). V was pared by 5 bases and J by 2 bases, with 8 bases between. The CDR3 coding sequence is TGTGCCAGCAGCGCACAGTTCACAGATACGCAGTATTTT. It specifies CASSAQFTDTQYF. The full variable domain, in which reference TRBV7-9 and TRBJ2-3 provide the parts outside the CDR3, is DTGVSQNPRHKITKRGQNVTFRCDPISEHNRLYWYRQTLGQGPEFLTYFQNEAQLEKSRLLSDRFSAERPKGSFSTLEIQRTEQGDSAMYLCASSAQFTDTQYFGPGTRLTVL.

The chain links TRBV19 to TRBJ1-6; D remains unclear. V was clipped by 0 bases and J by 8 bases, with 8 bases between them. CDR3 size: 14 residues. Germline lookup yields CDR1 LNHDA and CDR2 SQIVND (reference sequence). CDR3 sequence reads: CASSIEGMYSPLHF. The CDR3, as DNA: TGTGCCAGTAGTATAGAGGGAATGTATTCACCCCTCCACTTT. The full variable domain, rest sourced from reference TRBV19 and TRBJ1-6, is DGGITQSPKYLFRKEGQNVTLSCEQNLNHDAMYWYRQDPGQGLRLIYYSQIVNDFQKGDIAEGYSVSREKKESFPLTVTSAQKNPTAFYLCASSIEGMYSPLHFGNGTRLTVT.

The chain carries TRBV27 and TRBJ2-7; the match to TRBD2 covers 8 bases. The germline gives CDR1 MNHEY, CDR2 SMNVEV (reference sequence). The CDR3 runs to 13 residues. CDR3 DNA sequence: TGTGCAGCGGGGGCCTCTCTCTCCTACGAGCAGTACTTC. This translates into CAAGASLSYEQYF.